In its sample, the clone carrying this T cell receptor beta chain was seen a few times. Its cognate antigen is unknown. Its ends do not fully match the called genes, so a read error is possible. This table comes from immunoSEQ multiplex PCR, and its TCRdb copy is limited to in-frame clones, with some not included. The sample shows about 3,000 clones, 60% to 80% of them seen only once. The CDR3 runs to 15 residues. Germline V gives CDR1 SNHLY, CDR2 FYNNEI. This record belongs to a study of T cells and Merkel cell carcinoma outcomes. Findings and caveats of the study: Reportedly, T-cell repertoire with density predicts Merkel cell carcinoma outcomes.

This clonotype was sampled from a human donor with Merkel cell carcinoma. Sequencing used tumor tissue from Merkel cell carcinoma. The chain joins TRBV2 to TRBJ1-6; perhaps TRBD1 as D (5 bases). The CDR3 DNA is TGTGCCAGCAATGAAAGGGGACGGGATAATTCACCCCTCCACTTT. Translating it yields CASNERGRDNSPLHF.